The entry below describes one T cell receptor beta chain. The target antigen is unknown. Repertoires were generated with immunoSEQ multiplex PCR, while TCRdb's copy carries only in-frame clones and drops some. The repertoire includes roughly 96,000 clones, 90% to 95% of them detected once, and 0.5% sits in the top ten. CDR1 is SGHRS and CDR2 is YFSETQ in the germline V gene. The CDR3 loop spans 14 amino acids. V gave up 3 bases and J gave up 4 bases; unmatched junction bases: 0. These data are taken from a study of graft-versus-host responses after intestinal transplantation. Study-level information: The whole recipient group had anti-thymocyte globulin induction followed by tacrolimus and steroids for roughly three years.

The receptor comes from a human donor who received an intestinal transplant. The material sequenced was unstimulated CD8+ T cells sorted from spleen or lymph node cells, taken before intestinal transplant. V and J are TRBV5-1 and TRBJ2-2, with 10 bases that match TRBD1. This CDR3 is CASSWTGGTGELFF. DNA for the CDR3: TGCGCCAGCAGCTGGACAGGGGGCACCGGGGAGCTGTTTTTT.